This TCR beta chain derives from a study of T cell repertoires in cytomegalovirus infection. Background on the study: Public TCR beta signatures marked donors with CMV infection and the matching HLA.

Each CDR3 protein gets one entry after TCRdb re-called the reads with MiXCR. The data contain about 85,000 distinct CDR3 sequences, about 44% of them singletons. A note on this clonotype: The antigen is undetermined.

The CDR3 covers 15 residues. Germline V gene data show CDR1 as SGHVS and CDR2 as FNYEAQ. The V gene lost 2 bases and the J gene lost 5 bases, with 16 bases spanning the gap. This chain joins TRBV7-6 and TRBJ2-7; D not resolved. Sequencing was performed on CD8+ T cells from cultured PBMCs, taken from culture after CMV antigen stimulation. The sequence derives from a human donor in good health (CMV status not recorded). Some clones in this sample may be carry-over from other donors' samples. CDR3 DNA: TGTGCCAGCAGCTTAAACCCTTCCCCGGCCCACGAGCAGTACTTC. Translating it yields CASSLNPSPAHEQYF.